Listed below are T cell receptor beta chains from one sample, sequenced in a study of PD-1 blockade in mismatch repair-deficient tumors. Sequencing used immunoSEQ multiplex PCR; TCRdb keeps in-frame clones, though not all of them. The table includes around 100,000 clones, about 80% detected once. The source material was peripheral blood, sampled 60 weeks after starting pembrolizumab. These receptors came from an adult with mismatch repair-deficient cancer. CDR3s include the opening cysteine and the closing phenylalanine or tryptophan. The D gene is left open where the match is weak. A clone size is listed for some rows: how often the clone was seen (once, few, many), or a class if it is expanded.

CDR3 DNA	CDR3 protein	D gene	V gene	J gene	clone size	CDR3 length
TGTGCCAGCAGCCCTCCGGGACTAGCTCTCACCGGGGAGCTGTTTTTT	CASSPPGLALTGELFF	TRBD2	TRBV7-2	TRBJ2-2	.	16
TGCGCCAGCAGCTTGGCGGGGGACGAGCAGTACTTC	CASSLAGDEQYF	.	TRBV5-1	TRBJ2-7	.	12
TGTGCCAGCAGCCATAGCAATCAGCCCCAGCATTTT	CASSHSNQPQHF	.	TRBV7-2	TRBJ1-5	.	12
TGTGCCAGCAGCTTAGATCGGAATGAAAAACTGTTTTTT	CASSLDRNEKLFF	.	TRBV7-6	TRBJ1-4	.	13
TGTGCCAGCAGGGAACGGGGGGCTGGGCGGACTGAAGCTTTCTTT	CASRERGAGRTEAFF	.	TRBV6-5	TRBJ1-1	few	15
TGTGCCAGTAGTATGGGCAGGGACCAGCCCCAGCATTTT	CASSMGRDQPQHF	.	TRBV19	TRBJ1-5	.	13
TGTGCCAGCAGCTTGGAGTCGGCGGGAGGGGCCTACGAGCAGTACTTC	CASSLESAGGAYEQYF	TRBD2	TRBV5-1	TRBJ2-7	.	16
TGTGCCAGCAGCTCGAGCCTCTCTGGAAACACCATATATTTT	CASSSSLSGNTIYF	.	TRBV7-9	TRBJ1-3	.	14
TGTGCCAGCAGCTTCCCCAGGGTCCCCGAGCAGTACTTC	CASSFPRVPEQYF	.	TRBV7-9	TRBJ2-7	once	13
TGTGCCAGCAGCCAACCGCCGACTGCCATTCAGTACTTC	CASSQPPTAIQYF	.	TRBV4-2	TRBJ2-4	.	13
TGTGCCAGCATAAACGGATTCAATCAGCCCCAGCATTTT	CASINGFNQPQHF	.	TRBV6-6	TRBJ1-5	.	13
TGTGCCAGCTCACCAACGACAGGGGGCCAGGGGACTGAAGCTTTCTTT	CASSPTTGGQGTEAFF	TRBD1	TRBV18	TRBJ1-1	.	16
TGCAGCGTGCCAGGAGGGCTAGCGGGGCTCAATGAGCAGTTCTTC	CSVPGGLAGLNEQFF	TRBD2	TRBV29-1	TRBJ2-1	few	15
TGCGCCAGCAGCTTGGTGGGGACAGGGCCCACCAGGGAGCTGTTTTTT	CASSLVGTGPTRELFF	TRBD1	TRBV5-1	TRBJ2-2	.	16
TGCGCCAGCAGAAAATGGCGGGAGGGGGACAATGAGCAGTTCTTC	CASRKWREGDNEQFF	TRBD2	TRBV4-1	TRBJ2-1	.	15
TGTGCCACCAGCAGATCCACCGGGATCGGGCTGCATGAGCAGTTCTTC	CATSRSTGIGLHEQFF	.	TRBV15	TRBJ2-1	once	16
TGTGCCAGCAGCTCCCGGGGAAGTCGGGGGGCTAACTATGGCTACACCTTC	CASSSRGSRGANYGYTF	.	TRBV7-2	TRBJ1-2	.	17
TGTGCCAGCAGCCCAGGACTAGCGGAGGTCAATGAGCAGTTCTTC	CASSPGLAEVNEQFF	TRBD2	TRBV9	TRBJ2-1	.	15
TGTGCCAGCAGCGTAGCCGGCGGGTCCACCTACGAGCAGTACTTC	CASSVAGGSTYEQYF	.	TRBV9	TRBJ2-7	.	15
TGTGCCAGCAGCTTTGGGACAGCGGAGGACTATGGCTACACCTTC	CASSFGTAEDYGYTF	TRBD1	TRBV7-9	TRBJ1-2	.	15
TGTGCCAGCAGCACCCCGGGCGGGGGGCCGGTGAACACTGAAGCTTTCTTT	CASSTPGGGPVNTEAFF	.	TRBV28	TRBJ1-1	.	17
TGTGCCAGCAGCACCCACCGGGACACACGACGCTATGGCTACACCTTC	CASSTHRDTRRYGYTF	.	TRBV7-9	TRBJ1-2	few	16
TGTGCCAGCAGTGGACTAGCGGTTTTTGTAAACCAAGAGACCCAGTACTTC	CASSGLAVFVNQETQYF	TRBD2	TRBV6-1	TRBJ2-5	.	17
TGTGCCTGGAGTATCGGACAGGGCGAAGCTTTCTTT	CAWSIGQGEAFF	TRBD1	TRBV30	TRBJ1-1	few	12